The present TCR beta chain was sequenced within a study of T-cell reconstitution after alpha-beta-depleted transplantation in children (dated by TCRdb to the mid-2010s). As for the study more broadly: T-cell immune reconstitution after TCRalphabeta/CD19-depleted allogeneic hematopoietic cell transplantation in children was quantitatively tracked in the study by means of TCR repertoire profiling.

Receptors were amplified or captured by PCR. Sequencing took place on an Illumina HiSeq 2500. Molecular barcoding was employed in the preparation of TCR libraries, with unique molecular identifiers being used to normalize TCRbeta repertoire quantification. TCRdb applied fastp at Q25 and MiXCR to the public reads, then kept only in-frame beta chains. Rows with a matching CDR3 protein are joined into one entry that keeps the most common DNA and genes. The sample table lists approximately 430,000 distinct CDR3 sequences, 15% to 20% of them with a count of one. The biggest ten clones account for under 30% of the sample. The sample's treatment or condition label, decoded: allogeneic hematopoietic cell transplantation with graft depleted of TCRalphabeta T cells and CD19 B cells. The children who served as transplant recipients had been given grafts of TCRalphabeta/CD19-depleted allogeneic hematopoietic cells.

With regard to this clonotype: Its cognate antigen has yet to be identified. Per-base quality was not reported, and no clone a single base away is much larger than it.

On the study overall, not on this receptor specifically: In some patients, the high TCRbeta diversity seen at day 60 was put down to recipient T cells and intrathymic progenitors that had survived conditioning. Over the following months the frequencies of hyperexpanded clones went down, and after one year T-cell counts and TCRbeta diversity were mostly credited to newly produced T cells. Apparently early alphabetaT-cell count recovery about two months after transplant reportedly relied on only several hundred rapidly expanded clones derived from non-depleted graft cells.

The sample here was PBMCs, mostly from graft donor cells, taken 360 days after TCRalphabeta/CD19-depleted stem cell transplant. The TCR comes from a boy under three years old who had a stem cell transplant for Wiskott-Aldrich syndrome, so the T cells may come from the graft donor.

This receptor carries the CDR3 CASRQGAFEKLFF. In nucleotides, the sequence is TGTGCCAGCAGACAGGGGGCTTTTGAAAAACTGTTTTTT. The chain uses TRBV12-3 or TRBV12-4 and TRBJ1-4, with 9 bases in between that match TRBD1. Taken from cysteine to phenylalanine, the CDR3 has 13 residues. Kept here is only the CDR3 DNA, which spans 39 bases and is read in frame from base 1. Ends trimmed: V by 6 bases, J by 7 bases; bases unmatched to a gene: 3.